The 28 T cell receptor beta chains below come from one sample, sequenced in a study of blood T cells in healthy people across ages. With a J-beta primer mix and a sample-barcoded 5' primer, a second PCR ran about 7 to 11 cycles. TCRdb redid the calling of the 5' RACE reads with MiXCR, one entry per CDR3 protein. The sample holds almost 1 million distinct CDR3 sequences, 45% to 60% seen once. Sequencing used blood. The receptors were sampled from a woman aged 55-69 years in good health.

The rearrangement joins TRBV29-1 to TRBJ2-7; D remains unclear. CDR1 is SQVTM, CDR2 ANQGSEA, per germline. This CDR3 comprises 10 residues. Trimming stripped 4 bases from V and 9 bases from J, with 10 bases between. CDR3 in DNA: TGCAGCGTTGCGGGCGCCGCGCAGTACTTC. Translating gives CSVAGAAQYF.

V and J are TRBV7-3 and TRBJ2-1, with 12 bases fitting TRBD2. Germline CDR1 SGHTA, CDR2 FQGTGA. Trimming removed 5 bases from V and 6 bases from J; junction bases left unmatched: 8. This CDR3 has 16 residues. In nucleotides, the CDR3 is TGTGCCAGCAGCGCCCTAGCGGGAGGGCCACTCAATGAGCAGTTCTTC. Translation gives CASSALAGGPLNEQFF.

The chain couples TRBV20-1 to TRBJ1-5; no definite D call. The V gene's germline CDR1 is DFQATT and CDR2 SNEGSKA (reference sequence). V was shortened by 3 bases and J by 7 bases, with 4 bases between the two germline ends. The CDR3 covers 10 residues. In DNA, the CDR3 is TGCAGTGCTAGTGACCAGCCCCAGCATTTT. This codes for CSASDQPQHF.

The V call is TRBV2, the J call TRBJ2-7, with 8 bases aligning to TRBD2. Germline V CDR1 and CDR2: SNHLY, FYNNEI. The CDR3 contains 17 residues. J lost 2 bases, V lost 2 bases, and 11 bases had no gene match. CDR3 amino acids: CASSENSPAGEAYEQYF. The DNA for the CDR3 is TGTGCCAGCAGTGAAAACTCCCCAGCGGGAGAGGCCTACGAGCAGTACTTC.

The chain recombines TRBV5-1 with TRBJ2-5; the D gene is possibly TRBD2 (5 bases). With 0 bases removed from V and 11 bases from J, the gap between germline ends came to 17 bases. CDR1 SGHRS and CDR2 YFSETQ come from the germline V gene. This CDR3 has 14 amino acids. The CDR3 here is CASSLGRAEEEQYF. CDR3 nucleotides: TGCGCCAGCAGCTTGGGGAGAGCTGAGGAGGAGCAGTACTTC. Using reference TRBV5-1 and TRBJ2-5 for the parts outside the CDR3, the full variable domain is KAGVTQTPRYLIKTRGQQVTLSCSPISGHRSVSWYQQTPGQGLQFLFEYFSETQRNKGNFPGRFSGRQFSNSRSEMNVSTLELGDSALYLCASSLGRAEEEQYFGPGTRLLVL.

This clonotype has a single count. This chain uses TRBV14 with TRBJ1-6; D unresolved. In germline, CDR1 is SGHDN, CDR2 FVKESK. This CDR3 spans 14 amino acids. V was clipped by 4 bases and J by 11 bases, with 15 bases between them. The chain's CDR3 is CASSRTQYGAPLHF. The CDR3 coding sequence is TGTGCCAGCAGCCGTACACAATATGGTGCACCCCTCCACTTT.

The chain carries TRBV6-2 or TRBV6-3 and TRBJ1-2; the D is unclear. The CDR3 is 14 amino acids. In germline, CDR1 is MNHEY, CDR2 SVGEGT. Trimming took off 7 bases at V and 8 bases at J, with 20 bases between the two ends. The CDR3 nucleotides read TGTGCCAGCAACCAAGTCTGGACGGCCTTGGGCTACACCTTC. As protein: CASNQVWTALGYTF.

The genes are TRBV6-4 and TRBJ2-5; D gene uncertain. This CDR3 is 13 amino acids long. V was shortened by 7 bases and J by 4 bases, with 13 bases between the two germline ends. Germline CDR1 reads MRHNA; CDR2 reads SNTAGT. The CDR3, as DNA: TGTGCCAGCACCCACACCCAGAGAGAGACCCAGTACTTC. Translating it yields CASTHTQRETQYF.

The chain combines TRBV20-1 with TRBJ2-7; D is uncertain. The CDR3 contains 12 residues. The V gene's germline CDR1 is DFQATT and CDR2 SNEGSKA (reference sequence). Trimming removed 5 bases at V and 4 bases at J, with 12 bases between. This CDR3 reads CSASTVAYEQYF. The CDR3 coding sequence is TGCAGTGCTTCAACTGTGGCGTACGAGCAGTACTTC.

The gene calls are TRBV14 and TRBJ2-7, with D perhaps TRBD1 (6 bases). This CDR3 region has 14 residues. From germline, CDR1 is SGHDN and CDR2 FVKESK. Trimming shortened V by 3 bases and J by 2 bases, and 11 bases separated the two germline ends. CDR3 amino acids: CASSQIGGAYEQYF. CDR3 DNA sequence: TGTGCCAGCAGCCAGATTGGGGGCGCCTACGAGCAGTACTTC.

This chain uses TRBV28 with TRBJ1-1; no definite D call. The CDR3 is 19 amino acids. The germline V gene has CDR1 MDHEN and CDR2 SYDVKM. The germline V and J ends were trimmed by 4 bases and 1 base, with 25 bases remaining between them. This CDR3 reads CASSSTPYYPFDGNTEAFF. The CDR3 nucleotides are TGTGCCAGCAGTTCAACCCCCTATTATCCCTTCGATGGGAACACTGAAGCTTTCTTT.

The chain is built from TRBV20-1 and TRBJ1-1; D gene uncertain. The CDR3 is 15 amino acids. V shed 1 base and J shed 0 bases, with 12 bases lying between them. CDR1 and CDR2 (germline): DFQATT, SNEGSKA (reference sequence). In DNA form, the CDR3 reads TGCAGTGCTAGAGTTCAAGGCCGGATGAACACTGAAGCTTTCTTT. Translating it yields CSARVQGRMNTEAFF.

The CDR3 spells CASSQDRQTSYEQYF. CDR3 bases: TGTGCCAGCAGCCAAGATCGACAGACCTCCTACGAGCAGTACTTC. The rearrangement uses TRBV3-1 and TRBJ2-7, with D possibly being TRBD1 (5 bases). CDR3 size: 15 residues. The germline V and J ends were trimmed by 0 bases and 0 bases, with 9 bases remaining between them. Germline V gives CDR1 LGHDT, CDR2 YNNKEL (reference sequence).

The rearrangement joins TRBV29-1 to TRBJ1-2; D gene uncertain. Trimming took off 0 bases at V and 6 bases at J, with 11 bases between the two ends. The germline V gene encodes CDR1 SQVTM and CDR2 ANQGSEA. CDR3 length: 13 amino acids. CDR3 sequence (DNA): TGCAGCGTTGAAGATTTCCCAACGGATGGCTACACCTTC. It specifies CSVEDFPTDGYTF.

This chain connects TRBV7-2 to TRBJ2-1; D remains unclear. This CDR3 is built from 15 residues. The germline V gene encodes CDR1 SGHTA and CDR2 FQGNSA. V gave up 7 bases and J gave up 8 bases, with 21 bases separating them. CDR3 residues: CASNSYGATFYEQFF. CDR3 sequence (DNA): TGTGCCAGCAACTCCTACGGAGCTACCTTCTATGAGCAGTTCTTC.

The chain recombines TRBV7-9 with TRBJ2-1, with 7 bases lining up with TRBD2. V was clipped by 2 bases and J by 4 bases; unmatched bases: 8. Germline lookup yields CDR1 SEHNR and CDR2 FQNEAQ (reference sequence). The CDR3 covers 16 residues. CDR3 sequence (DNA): TGTGCCAGCAGCTTATCCCGGGCTAGCGGTTACAATGAGCAGTTCTTC. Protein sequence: CASSLSRASGYNEQFF.

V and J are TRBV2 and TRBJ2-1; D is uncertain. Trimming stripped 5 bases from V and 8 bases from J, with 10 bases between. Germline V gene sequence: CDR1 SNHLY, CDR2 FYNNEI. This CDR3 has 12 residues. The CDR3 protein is CASSILGDEQFF. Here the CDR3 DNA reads TGTGCCAGCAGTATCCTTGGGGATGAGCAGTTCTTC.

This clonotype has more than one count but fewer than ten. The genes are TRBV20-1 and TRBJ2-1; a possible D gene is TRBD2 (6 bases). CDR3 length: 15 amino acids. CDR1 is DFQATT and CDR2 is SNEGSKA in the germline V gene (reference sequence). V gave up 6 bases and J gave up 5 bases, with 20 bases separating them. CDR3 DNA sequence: TGCAGTGCCTTAACCCGGGGGTGGGACCACAATGAGCAGTTCTTC. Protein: CSALTRGWDHNEQFF.

In nucleotides, the CDR3 is TGTGCCAGCAGACCTGGGGGCCTATTTCACTCACCCCTCCACTTT. Protein: CASRPGGLFHSPLHF. The J gene is TRBJ1-6, the V gene TRBV12-3 or TRBV12-4; a possible D gene is TRBD1 (6 bases). The V gene lost 6 bases and the J gene lost 10 bases, with 19 bases spanning the gap. The length of the CDR3 is 15 residues.

CDR3 sequence: CASSPLGASGRNSEQFF. The CDR3 DNA sequence: TGTGCCAGCAGTCCCCTGGGGGCTAGCGGGAGGAATAGTGAGCAGTTCTTC. The J gene is TRBJ2-1, the V gene TRBV27; 11 positions match TRBD2. The CDR3 consists of 17 residues. Trimming cost V 5 bases and J 9 bases; bases outside gene matches: 15. Per germline, CDR1 MNHEY and CDR2 SMNVEV (reference sequence).

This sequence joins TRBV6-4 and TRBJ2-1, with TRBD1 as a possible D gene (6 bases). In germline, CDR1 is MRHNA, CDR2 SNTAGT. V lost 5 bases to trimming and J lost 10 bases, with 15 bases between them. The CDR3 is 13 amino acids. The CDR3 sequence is CASSRDTVGEQFF. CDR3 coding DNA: TGTGCCAGCAGTAGGGACACGGTGGGGGAGCAGTTCTTC.

The CDR3 here is CSARPGLAPNNEQFF. CDR3 in DNA: TGCAGTGCTAGACCCGGACTAGCACCAAACAATGAGCAGTTCTTC. The chain joins TRBV20-1 to TRBJ2-1; 8 nucleotides agree with TRBD2. CDR1 and CDR2 (germline): DFQATT, SNEGSKA (reference sequence). J lost 5 bases, V lost 2 bases, and 8 bases had no gene match. The CDR3 totals 15 residues.

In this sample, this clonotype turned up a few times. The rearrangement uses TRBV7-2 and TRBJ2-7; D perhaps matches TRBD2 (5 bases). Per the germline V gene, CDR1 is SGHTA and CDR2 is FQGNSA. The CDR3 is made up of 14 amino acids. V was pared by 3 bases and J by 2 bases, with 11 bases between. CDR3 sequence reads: CASSLRGNTYEQYF. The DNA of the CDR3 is TGTGCCAGCAGCTTGAGAGGGAATACCTACGAGCAGTACTTC. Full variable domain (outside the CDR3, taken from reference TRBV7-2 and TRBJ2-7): GAGVSQSPSNKVTEKGKDVELRCDPISGHTALYWYRQSLGQGLEFLIYFQGNSAPDKSGLPSDRFSAERTGGSVSTLTIQRTQQEDSAVYLCASSLRGNTYEQYFGPGTRLTVT.

The CDR3 bases are TGTGCCAGCAGTAGAAACGTGCCGGGGGACTGGGCCTACGAGCAGTACTTC. Protein sequence: CASSRNVPGDWAYEQYF. J is TRBJ2-7 and V is TRBV5-5, with a weak D call TRBD2 (6 bases). Trimming left V 5 bases short and J 2 bases short, with 23 bases between. The CDR3 is made up of 17 amino acids. In germline, CDR1 is SGHKS, CDR2 YYEKEE (reference sequence).

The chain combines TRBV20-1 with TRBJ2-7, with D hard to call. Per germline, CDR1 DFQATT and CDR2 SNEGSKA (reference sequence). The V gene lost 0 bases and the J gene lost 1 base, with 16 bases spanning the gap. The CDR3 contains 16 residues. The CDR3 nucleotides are TGCAGTGCTAGAGATCTAGGCGACGGCGGATCCTACGAGCAGTACTTC. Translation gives CSARDLGDGGSYEQYF.

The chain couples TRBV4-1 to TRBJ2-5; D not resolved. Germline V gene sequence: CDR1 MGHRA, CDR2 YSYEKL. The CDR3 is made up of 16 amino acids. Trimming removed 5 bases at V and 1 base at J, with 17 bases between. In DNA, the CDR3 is TGCGCCAGCAGCTCCAAAGACGGATGGATCCAAGAGACCCAGTACTTC. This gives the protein CASSSKDGWIQETQYF.

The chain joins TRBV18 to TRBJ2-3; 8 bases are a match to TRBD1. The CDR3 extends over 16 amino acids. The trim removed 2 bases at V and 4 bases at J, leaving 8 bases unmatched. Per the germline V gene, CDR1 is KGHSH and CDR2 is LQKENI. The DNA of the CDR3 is TGTGCCAGCTCACCATATGGACAGGGTTCGTCAGATACGCAGTATTTT. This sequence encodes CASSPYGQGSSDTQYF. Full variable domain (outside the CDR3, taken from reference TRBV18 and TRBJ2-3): NAGVMQNPRHLVRRRGQEARLRCSPMKGHSHVYWYRQLPEEGLKFMVYLQKENIIDESGMPKERFSAEFPKEGPSILRIQQVVRGDSAAYFCASSPYGQGSSDTQYFGPGTRLTVL.

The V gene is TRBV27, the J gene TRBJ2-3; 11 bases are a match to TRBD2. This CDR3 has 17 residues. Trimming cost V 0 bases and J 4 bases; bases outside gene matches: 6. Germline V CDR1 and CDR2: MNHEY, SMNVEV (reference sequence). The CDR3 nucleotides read TGTGCCAGCAGTTTATCGGCTAGCGGGAGGTGGGCAGATACGCAGTATTTT. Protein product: CASSLSASGRWADTQYF.